Included here is one T cell receptor beta chain sequence, with context. As yet, its antigen is unknown. Sequencing was performed with immunoSEQ multiplex PCR; in TCRdb, only in-frame clones are kept and a portion is missing. The sample holds 50,000 or so clones; 88% are singletons and the top ten take roughly 14%. These data are taken from a study of T cell responses to AZD1222 COVID-19 vaccine. Study conclusions and caveats: Vaccination with two AZD1222 doses was followed by a rise in Spike-specific TCR breadth and depth. Mostly white British, mostly female donors; authors suggested clonal diversity may be underestimated. Baseline seropositivity occurred in only a handful of AZD1222 recipients.

Germline V gene sequence: CDR1 GTSNPN, CDR2 SVGIG (reference sequence). This CDR3 is 14 amino acids long. V lost 2 bases and J lost 3, with 14 bases in between. Material: peripheral blood, obtained on day 0 of AZD1222 vaccination. This sequence was found in an adult in good health. The chain employs TRBV30 and TRBJ2-7, with D uncertain. The CDR3 nucleotides are TGTGCCTGGAGTCCTCACAGAAATCTCTACGAGCAGTACTTC. Translation gives CAWSPHRNLYEQYF.